These 19 T cell receptor beta chains were all obtained from the same sample, sequenced in a study of blood T cell repertoires in COVID-19. TCRdb keeps only in-frame clones here, not all; method: immunoSEQ multiplex PCR. This table holds fewer than 700,000 clones, 70% to 90% found once. Material for sequencing was peripheral blood. These receptors were taken from a woman between 50 and 59 years old with COVID-19, enrolled during active disease.

The chain couples TRBV9 to TRBJ1-3; TRBD1 might be the D (5 bases). This CDR3 has 18 residues. V lost 5 bases and J 4 bases, leaving 25 bases between the germline ends. Germline-derived CDR1 and CDR2 are SGDLS and YYNGEE. CDR3 sequence: CASSGYDDFRGGGNTIYF. CDR3 bases: TGTGCCAGCAGTGGCTATGATGATTTTCGGGGGGGAGGAAACACCATATATTTT.

The chain uses TRBV6-2 or TRBV6-3 and TRBJ1-5, with a tentative D call TRBD1 (6 bases). Germline V lookup: CDR1 MNHEY, CDR2 SVGEGT. The CDR3 extends over 11 amino acids. V dropped 6 bases and J dropped 15 bases, with 15 bases sitting between them. CDR3 sequence (DNA): TGTGCCAGCAGCCGTGGACAGTTGGGGCATTTT. Protein sequence: CASSRGQLGHF.

This clone was seen repeatedly, ten times or more. The chain couples TRBV30 to TRBJ2-2; D unclear. CDR3 length equals 15 residues. Germline CDR1 reads GTSNPN; CDR2 reads SVGIG (reference sequence). The germline V and J ends were trimmed by 0 bases and 2 bases, with 10 bases remaining between them. The CDR3 loop reads CAWSVERRNTGELFF. Here the CDR3 DNA reads TGTGCCTGGAGTGTAGAACGTAGAAACACCGGGGAGCTGTTTTTT.

The J gene is TRBJ2-3, the V gene TRBV4-1, with TRBD2 identical over 9 bases. The V gene's germline CDR1 is MGHRA and CDR2 YSYEKL. V was clipped by 1 base and J by 5 bases; unmatched bases: 4. This CDR3 spans 15 amino acids. The CDR3 DNA is TGCGCCAGCAGCCAAGGGACTAGCGTCGGAGATACGCAGTATTTT. Translation: CASSQGTSVGDTQYF.

This clone appeared once. J is TRBJ1-2 and V is TRBV6-5; 7 nucleotides line up with TRBD1. The V gene's germline CDR1 is MNHEY and CDR2 SVGAGI. The CDR3 runs 13 residues. Losses at the gene ends were 7 bases for V and 7 bases for J; bases not matched to a gene: 9. CDR3 sequence: CASIEKGAVGYTF. CDR3 DNA: TGTGCCAGCATAGAAAAGGGGGCGGTTGGCTACACCTTC.

The chain links TRBV3-1 (or the pseudogene TRBV3-2) to TRBJ1-5, with D unresolved. The germline V gene encodes CDR1 LGHDT and CDR2 YNNKEL (reference sequence). V was cut by 4 bases and J by 7 bases, with 8 bases left in between. This CDR3 contains 12 residues. CDR3 sequence reads: CASSLSGQPQHF. The CDR3 DNA follows: TGTGCCAGCAGCCTTTCGGGACAGCCCCAGCATTTT.

V and J are TRBV5-6 and TRBJ1-5; D possibly corresponds to TRBD1 (6 bases). From germline, CDR1 is SGHDT and CDR2 YYEEEE. The CDR3 sequence is 13 residues long. Trimming removed 1 base at V and 7 bases at J, with 9 bases between. CDR3 coding DNA: TGTGCCAGCAGCTTGCAGGGGACCCAGCCCCAGCATTTT. This translates into CASSLQGTQPQHF.

This clone has a handful of counts. The CDR3: CASSRQGRNSPLHF. CDR3 nucleotide sequence: TGTGCCAGCAGCCGACAGGGGAGGAATTCACCCCTCCACTTT. This sequence joins TRBV5-4 and TRBJ1-6, with TRBD1 matching 8 bases. Trimming at V came to 4 bases and at J to 7 bases, leaving 4 bases not matched to a gene. Germline assignment: CDR1 SGHNT and CDR2 YYREEE (reference sequence). The CDR3 consists of 14 residues.

This sequence joins TRBV5-1 and TRBJ2-1; D ambiguous. Trimming shortened V by 0 bases and J by 0 bases, and 10 bases separated the two germline ends. The V gene's germline CDR1 is SGHRS and CDR2 YFSETQ. The CDR3 length is 16 residues. The CDR3 sequence is CASSLARRSSYNEQFF. CDR3 bases: TGCGCCAGCAGCTTGGCCCGAAGGAGCTCCTACAATGAGCAGTTCTTC.

This sequence joins TRBV5-1 and TRBJ2-5, with 8 bases matching TRBD2. CDR3 length: 18 residues. CDR1 is SGHRS, CDR2 YFSETQ, per germline. With V trimmed by 0 bases and J by 0 bases, 10 bases remained unmatched. In DNA, the CDR3 is TGCGCCAGCAGCTTGGCCTCGGGGGGGCCCTCGTACCAAGAGACCCAGTACTTC. Its protein product is CASSLASGGPSYQETQYF.

This rearrangement joins TRBV7-2 to TRBJ2-1, with 9 bases lining up with TRBD1. V shed 6 bases, J shed 11 bases, and the junction held 14 bases outside the gene matches. This CDR3 contains 15 residues. Germline V lookup: CDR1 SGHTA, CDR2 FQGNSA. The CDR3 loop reads CASRTNRGPPRKQFF. The DNA for the CDR3 is TGTGCCAGCAGGACAAACAGGGGGCCCCCGCGGAAGCAGTTCTTC.

This chain uses TRBV28 with TRBJ1-5, with TRBD1 matching 10 bases. Germline V gene sequence: CDR1 MDHEN, CDR2 SYDVKM. This CDR3 is 14 amino acids long. V lost 8 bases, J lost 9 bases, and 10 bases stayed unmatched. DNA for the CDR3: TGTGCCAGCCGAACCGGGACAGGGGTGGCGCCCCAGCATTTT. The encoded protein is CASRTGTGVAPQHF.

The chain combines TRBV12-5 with TRBJ2-1; 10 bases fit TRBD1. CDR1 LGHNT and CDR2 FRNRAP come from the germline V gene. V lost 10 bases to trimming and J lost 6 bases; unmatched junction nucleotides: 12. CDR3 length: 15 amino acids. CDR3 coding DNA: TGTGCTACTGGGATGGGACAGGGGAAGATCAATGAGCAGTTCTTC. This translates into CATGMGQGKINEQFF.

Only one count was recorded for this clone. The rearrangement joins TRBV7-9 to TRBJ2-3; a possible D gene is TRBD2 (5 bases). Germline CDR1 is SEHNR and CDR2 is FQNEAQ (reference sequence). The CDR3 consists of 13 residues. Trimming took 3 bases from V and 6 from J, leaving 10 bases between them. The CDR3 bases are TGTGCCAGCAGCTTTCGGACTCCCGATACGCAGTATTTT. This translates into CASSFRTPDTQYF.

The chain recombines TRBV30 with TRBJ2-3, with a possible D match to TRBD2 (6 bases). The CDR3 length is 12 residues. From germline, CDR1 is GTSNPN and CDR2 SVGIG (reference sequence). This CDR3 is CAQGGRADTQYF. In nucleotides, the CDR3 is TGTGCTCAGGGAGGTAGAGCAGATACGCAGTATTTT.

The V and J genes are TRBV20-1 and TRBJ2-1; 11 nucleotides agree with TRBD2. The CDR3 consists of 16 residues. Germline V gene data show CDR1 as DFQATT and CDR2 as SNEGSKA (reference sequence). The V gene end was trimmed by 3 bases and the J gene end by 6 bases; junction bases not matched to a gene: 10. CDR3: CSASRPSGGLFNEQFF. In DNA form, the CDR3 reads TGCAGTGCTAGTAGGCCTAGCGGGGGGCTTTTCAATGAGCAGTTCTTC.

The chain has TRBV10-3 and TRBJ1-2, with a tentative D call TRBD1 (5 bases). Deletions cut 0 bases from V and 3 bases from J, with 8 bases between. CDR1 and CDR2 from the germline V gene are ENHRY and SYGVKD. The CDR3 has 14 amino acids. This CDR3 reads CAISESMGHYGYTF. CDR3 DNA: TGTGCCATCAGTGAGTCGATGGGGCACTATGGCTACACCTTC.

J is TRBJ1-1 and V is TRBV4-1; D may be TRBD1 (6 bases). V lost 0 bases and J lost 1, with 15 bases in between. The CDR3 is made up of 17 amino acids. Germline V gives CDR1 MGHRA, CDR2 YSYEKL. This CDR3 is CASSQDPRTARNTEAFF. The CDR3 nucleotides are TGCGCCAGCAGCCAAGACCCGCGGACAGCGCGGAACACTGAAGCTTTCTTT.

This chain links TRBV9 with TRBJ2-1; 9 bases match TRBD1. Trimming removed 2 bases from V and 8 bases from J; junction bases left unmatched: 8. CDR1 is SGDLS and CDR2 is YYNGEE in the germline V gene. The CDR3 is made up of 15 amino acids. The DNA for the CDR3 is TGTGCCAGCAGCGTGCTAACAGGGGGCGGCGATGAGCAGTTCTTC. This gives the protein CASSVLTGGGDEQFF.